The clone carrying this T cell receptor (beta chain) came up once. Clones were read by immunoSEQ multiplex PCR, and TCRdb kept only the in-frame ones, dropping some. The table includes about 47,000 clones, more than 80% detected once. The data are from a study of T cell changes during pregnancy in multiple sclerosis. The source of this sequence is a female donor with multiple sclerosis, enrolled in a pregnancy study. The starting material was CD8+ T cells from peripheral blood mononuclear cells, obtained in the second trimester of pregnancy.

CDR3 DNA sequence: TGTGCCAGTACTCCGACAGGGGAGAACACTGAAGCTTTCTTT. This codes for CASTPTGENTEAFF. J is TRBJ1-1 and V is TRBV19; 8 nucleotides line up with TRBD1. There are 14 residues in the CDR3. The germline CDR1 and CDR2 sequences are LNHDA and SQIVND (reference sequence). V shed 7 bases, J shed 1 base, and the junction held 5 bases outside the gene matches. Full variable domain (missing parts from reference TRBV19 and TRBJ1-1): DGGITQSPKYLFRKEGQNVTLSCEQNLNHDAMYWYRQDPGQGLRLIYYSQIVNDFQKGDIAEGYSVSREKKESFPLTVTSAQKNPTAFYLCASTPTGENTEAFFGQGTRLTVV.